This T cell receptor beta chain was observed in a study of T-cell memory formation after mild COVID-19. CDR1 and CDR2 (germline): LGHNA, YNFKEQ. This CDR3 contains 13 residues. V gave up 5 bases and J gave up 10 bases; unmatched junction bases: 5. This clonotype occurred a few times. Its cognate antigen is unknown. TCRdb re-derived calls from the 5' RACE reads in MiXCR, one entry per CDR3 protein. Of about 170,000 distinct CDR3 sequences detected, roughly 13% appear once; the ten largest clones hold approximately 3.4%. General study results and limits: Nothing showed for sure that second-wave clones peaking on day 37 were SARS-CoV-2 specific.

The receptor was isolated from a man aged 18 to 30 who had mild COVID-19 (a few samples of this study predate the infection). Cell type and time point are not known. The chain uses TRBV4-2 and TRBJ2-1; TRBD2 aligns across 10 bases. The specimen sequenced was PBMCs or a T cell subset sorted from them (not recorded which). The CDR3 DNA is TGTGCCAGCAGCTATAGCGGGGGGAGAGAGCAGTTCTTC. It is translated as CASSYSGGREQFF.